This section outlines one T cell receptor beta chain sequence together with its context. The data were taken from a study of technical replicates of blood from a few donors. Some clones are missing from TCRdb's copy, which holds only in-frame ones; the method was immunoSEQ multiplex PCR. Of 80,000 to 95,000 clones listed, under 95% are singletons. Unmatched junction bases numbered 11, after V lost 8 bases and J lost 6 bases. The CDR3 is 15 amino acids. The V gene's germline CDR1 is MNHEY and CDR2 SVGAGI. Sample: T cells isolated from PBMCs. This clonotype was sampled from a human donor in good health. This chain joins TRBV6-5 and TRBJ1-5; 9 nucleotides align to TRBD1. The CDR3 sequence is CASHPATGGSQPQHF. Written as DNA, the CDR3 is TGTGCCAGCCACCCGGCTACAGGGGGCTCTCAGCCCCAGCATTTT.